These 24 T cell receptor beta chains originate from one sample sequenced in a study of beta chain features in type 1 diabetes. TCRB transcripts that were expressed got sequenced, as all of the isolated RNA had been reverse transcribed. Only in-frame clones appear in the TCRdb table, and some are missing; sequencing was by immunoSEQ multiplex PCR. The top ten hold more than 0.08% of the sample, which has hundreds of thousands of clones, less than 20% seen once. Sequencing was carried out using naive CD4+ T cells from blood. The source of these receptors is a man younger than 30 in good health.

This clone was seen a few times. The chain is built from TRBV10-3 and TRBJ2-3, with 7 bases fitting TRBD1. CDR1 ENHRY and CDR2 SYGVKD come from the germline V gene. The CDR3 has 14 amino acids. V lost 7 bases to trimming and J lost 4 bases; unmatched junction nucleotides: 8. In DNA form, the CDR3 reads TGTGCCATCAATGACAGGGTGTCGGCAGATACGCAGTATTTT. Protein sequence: CAINDRVSADTQYF.

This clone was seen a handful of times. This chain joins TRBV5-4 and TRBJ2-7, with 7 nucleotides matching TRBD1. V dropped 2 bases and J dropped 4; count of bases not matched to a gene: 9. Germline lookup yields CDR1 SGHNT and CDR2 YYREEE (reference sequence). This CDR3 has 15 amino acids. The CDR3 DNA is TGTGCCAGCAGCTTAGTTCGGGACAGTACTTACGAGCAGTACTTC. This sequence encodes CASSLVRDSTYEQYF. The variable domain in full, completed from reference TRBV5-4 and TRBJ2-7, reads ETGVTQSPTHLIKTRGQQVTLRCSSQSGHNTVSWYQQALGQGPQFIFQYYREEENGRGNFPPRFSGLQFPNYSSELNVNALELDDSALYLCASSLVRDSTYEQYFGPGTRLTVT.

Here the CDR3 DNA reads TGTGTCCAATTGAGCCTCGACAATGAGCAGTTCTTC. This codes for CVQLSLDNEQFF. The chain recombines TRBV28 with TRBJ2-1; no firm D call. Per germline, CDR1 MDHEN and CDR2 SYDVKM. The CDR3 is 12 amino acids.

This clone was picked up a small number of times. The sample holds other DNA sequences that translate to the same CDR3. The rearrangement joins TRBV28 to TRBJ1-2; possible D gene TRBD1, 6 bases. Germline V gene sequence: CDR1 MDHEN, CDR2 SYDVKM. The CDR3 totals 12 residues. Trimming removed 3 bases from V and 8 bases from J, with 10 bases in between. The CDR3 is CASSLSGVGYTF. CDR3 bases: TGTGCCAGCAGTTTGTCAGGGGTCGGCTACACCTTC.

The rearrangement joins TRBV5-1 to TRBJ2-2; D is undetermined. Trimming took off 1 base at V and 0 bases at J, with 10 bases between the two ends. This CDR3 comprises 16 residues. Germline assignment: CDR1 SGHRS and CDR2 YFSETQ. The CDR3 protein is CASSLSPITNTGELFF. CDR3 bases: TGCGCCAGCAGCTTGTCTCCGATAACGAACACCGGGGAGCTGTTTTTT.

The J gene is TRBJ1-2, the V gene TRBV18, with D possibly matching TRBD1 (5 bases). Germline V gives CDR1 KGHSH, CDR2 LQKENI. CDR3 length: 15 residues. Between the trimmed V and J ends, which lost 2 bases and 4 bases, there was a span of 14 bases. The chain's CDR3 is CASSPMEGLGYGYTF. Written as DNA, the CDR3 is TGTGCCAGCTCACCAATGGAGGGGCTCGGCTATGGCTACACCTTC.

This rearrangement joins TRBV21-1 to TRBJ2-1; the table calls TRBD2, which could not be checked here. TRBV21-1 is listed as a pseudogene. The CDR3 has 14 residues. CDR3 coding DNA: TGTGCCAGCAGCTCCTGGAGCTCCTACAATGAGCAGTTCTTC. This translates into CASSSWSSYNEQFF.

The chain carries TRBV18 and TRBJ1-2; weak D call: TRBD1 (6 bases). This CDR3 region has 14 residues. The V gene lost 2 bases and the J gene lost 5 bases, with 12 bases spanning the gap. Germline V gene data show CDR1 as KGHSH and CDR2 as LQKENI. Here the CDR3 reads CASSPKDSGYGYTF. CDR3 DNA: TGTGCCAGCTCACCAAAGGACAGTGGTTATGGCTACACCTTC.

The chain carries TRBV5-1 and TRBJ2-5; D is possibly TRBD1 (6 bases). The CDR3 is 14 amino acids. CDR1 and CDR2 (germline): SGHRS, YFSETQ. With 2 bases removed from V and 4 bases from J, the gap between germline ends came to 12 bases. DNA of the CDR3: TGCGCCAGCAGCTTACAGGGACCCCCAGAGACCCAGTACTTC. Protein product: CASSLQGPPETQYF.

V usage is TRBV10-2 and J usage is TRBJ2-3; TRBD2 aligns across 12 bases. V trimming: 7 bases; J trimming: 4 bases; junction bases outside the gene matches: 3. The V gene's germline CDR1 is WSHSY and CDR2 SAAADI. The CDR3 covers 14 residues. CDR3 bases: TGCGCCAGCATGCTAGCGGGAGGGCCAGATACGCAGTATTTT. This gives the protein CASMLAGGPDTQYF.

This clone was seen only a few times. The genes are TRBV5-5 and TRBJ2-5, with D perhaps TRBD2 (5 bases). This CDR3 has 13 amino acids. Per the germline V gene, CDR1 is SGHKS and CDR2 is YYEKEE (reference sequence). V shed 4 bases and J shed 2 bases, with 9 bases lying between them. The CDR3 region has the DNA TGTGCCAGCAGCCCCCGGGGACAAGAGACCCAGTACTTC. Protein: CASSPRGQETQYF.

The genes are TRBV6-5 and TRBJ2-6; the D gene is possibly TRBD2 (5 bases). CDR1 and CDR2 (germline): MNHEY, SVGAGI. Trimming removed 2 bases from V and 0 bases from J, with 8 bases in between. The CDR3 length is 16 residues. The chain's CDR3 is CASSYGLVSGANVLTF. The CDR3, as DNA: TGTGCCAGCAGTTACGGACTGGTCTCTGGGGCCAACGTCCTGACTTTC.

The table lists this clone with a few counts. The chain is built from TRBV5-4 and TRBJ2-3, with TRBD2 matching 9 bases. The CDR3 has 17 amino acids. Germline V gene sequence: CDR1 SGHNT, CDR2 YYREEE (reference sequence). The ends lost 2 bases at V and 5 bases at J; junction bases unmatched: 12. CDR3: CASSFSASGSGGDTQYF. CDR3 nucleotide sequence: TGTGCCAGCAGCTTCAGCGCCTCGGGTAGCGGGGGAGATACGCAGTATTTT.

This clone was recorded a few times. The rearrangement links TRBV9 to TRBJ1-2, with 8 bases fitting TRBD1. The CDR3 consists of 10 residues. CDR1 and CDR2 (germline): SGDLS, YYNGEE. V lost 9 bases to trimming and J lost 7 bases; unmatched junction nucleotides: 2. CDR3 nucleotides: TGTGCCATACAGGGGGGTGGCTACACCTTC. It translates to CAIQGGGYTF.

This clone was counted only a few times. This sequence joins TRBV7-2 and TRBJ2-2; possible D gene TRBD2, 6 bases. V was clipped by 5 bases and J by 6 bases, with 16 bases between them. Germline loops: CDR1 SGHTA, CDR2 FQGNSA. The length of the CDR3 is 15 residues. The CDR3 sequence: CASSPGAGPAGELFF. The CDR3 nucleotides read TGTGCCAGCAGCCCCGGCGCGGGGCCGGCCGGGGAGCTGTTTTTT.

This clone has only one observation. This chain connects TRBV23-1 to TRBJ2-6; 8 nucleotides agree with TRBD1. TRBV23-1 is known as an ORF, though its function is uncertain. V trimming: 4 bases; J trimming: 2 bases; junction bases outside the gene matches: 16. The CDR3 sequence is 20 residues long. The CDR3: CASSLQQGVRAGAGANVLTF. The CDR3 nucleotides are TGCGCCAGCAGTCTACAACAGGGGGTCCGGGCCGGCGCTGGGGCCAACGTCCTGACTTTC.

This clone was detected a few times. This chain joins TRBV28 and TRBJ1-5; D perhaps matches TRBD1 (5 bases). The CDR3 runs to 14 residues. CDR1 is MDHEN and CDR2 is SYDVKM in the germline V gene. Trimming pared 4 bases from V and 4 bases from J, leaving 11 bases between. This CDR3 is CASSWGRMNQPQHF. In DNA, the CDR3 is TGTGCCAGCAGTTGGGGCAGGATGAATCAGCCCCAGCATTTT.

DNA of the CDR3: TGTGCCAGCAGCGCCTCCTACGAGCAGTACTTC. Translation: CASSASYEQYF. The rearrangement uses TRBV7-3 and TRBJ2-7; D is unclear. Trimming left V 5 bases short and J 0 bases short, with 2 bases between. Per germline, CDR1 SGHTA and CDR2 FQGTGA. This CDR3 has 11 residues.

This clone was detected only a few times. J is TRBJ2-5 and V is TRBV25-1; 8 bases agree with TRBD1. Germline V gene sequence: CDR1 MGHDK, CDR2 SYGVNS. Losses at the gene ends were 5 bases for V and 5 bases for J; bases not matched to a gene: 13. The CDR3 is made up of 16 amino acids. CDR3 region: CASSPPPGQAWETQYF. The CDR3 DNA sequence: TGTGCCAGCAGTCCCCCCCCGGGACAGGCGTGGGAGACCCAGTACTTC.

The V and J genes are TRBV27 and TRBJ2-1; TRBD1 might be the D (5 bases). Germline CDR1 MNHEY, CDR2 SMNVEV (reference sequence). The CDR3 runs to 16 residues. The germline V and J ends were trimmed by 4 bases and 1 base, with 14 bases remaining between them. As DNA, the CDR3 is TGTGCCAGCAGTTCCGCCTGGACAAGTTCCTACAATGAGCAGTTCTTC. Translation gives CASSSAWTSSYNEQFF.

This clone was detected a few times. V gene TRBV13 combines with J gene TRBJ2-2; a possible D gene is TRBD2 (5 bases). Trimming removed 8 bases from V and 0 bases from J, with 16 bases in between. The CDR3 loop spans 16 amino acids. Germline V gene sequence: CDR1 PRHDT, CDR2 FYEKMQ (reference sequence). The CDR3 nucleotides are TGTGCCAGCTCTAGATCGACTAAAGCGAACACCGGGGAGCTGTTTTTT. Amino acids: CASSRSTKANTGELFF.

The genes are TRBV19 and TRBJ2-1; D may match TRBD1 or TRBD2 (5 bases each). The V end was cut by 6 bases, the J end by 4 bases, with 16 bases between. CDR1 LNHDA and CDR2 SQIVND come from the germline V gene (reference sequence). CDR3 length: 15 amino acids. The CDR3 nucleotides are TGTGCCAGTAGGGGACCCGGGCAGGGATACAATGAGCAGTTCTTC. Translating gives CASRGPGQGYNEQFF.

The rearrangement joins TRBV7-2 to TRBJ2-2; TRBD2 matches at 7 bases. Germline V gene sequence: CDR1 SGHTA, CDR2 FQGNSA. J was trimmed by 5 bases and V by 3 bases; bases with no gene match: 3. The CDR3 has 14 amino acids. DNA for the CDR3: TGTGCCAGCAGCTTTGGGGGAGGGACCGGGGAGCTGTTTTTT. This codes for CASSFGGGTGELFF. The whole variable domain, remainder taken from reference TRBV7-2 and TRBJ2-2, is GAGVSQSPSNKVTEKGKDVELRCDPISGHTALYWYRQSLGQGLEFLIYFQGNSAPDKSGLPSDRFSAERTGGSVSTLTIQRTQQEDSAVYLCASSFGGGTGELFFGEGSRLTVL.

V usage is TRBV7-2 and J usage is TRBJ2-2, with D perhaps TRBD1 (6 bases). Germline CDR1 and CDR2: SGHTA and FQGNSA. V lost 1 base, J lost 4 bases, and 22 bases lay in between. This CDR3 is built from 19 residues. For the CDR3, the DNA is TGTGCCAGCAGCTTAGAGGTCAGGGGCCCGAAGTCAGGCACCGGGGAGCTGTTTTTT. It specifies CASSLEVRGPKSGTGELFF. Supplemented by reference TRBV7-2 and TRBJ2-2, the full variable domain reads GAGVSQSPSNKVTEKGKDVELRCDPISGHTALYWYRQSLGQGLEFLIYFQGNSAPDKSGLPSDRFSAERTGGSVSTLTIQRTQQEDSAVYLCASSLEVRGPKSGTGELFFGEGSRLTVL.